The rows below give T cell receptor beta chains drawn from one sample of a study of T-cell reconstitution after alpha-beta-depleted transplantation in children. TCRdb re-derived calls from the PCR reads in MiXCR, one entry per CDR3 protein. The sample consists of approximately 240,000 distinct CDR3 sequences, 9.7% of them appearing once. Here the sequenced sample was PBMCs from the stem cell graft donor, taken from the stem cell graft. The receptors here all came from a human donor who donated a stem cell graft to a child with SCID. Each CDR3 is given with its conserved first and last residue. The D gene is left open where the match is weak. Where a row states a size, it is once, few, many or the class of an expanded clone; other rows omit it.

J: TRBJ2-7; V: TRBV20-1; size: many; D: TRBD1; DNA: TGCAGTGCTTTCACCTCGCTCAGGGGGCCGGGCGAGCAGTACTTC; CDR3: CSAFTSLRGPGEQYF
J: TRBJ2-5; V: TRBV5-1; size: -; D: TRBD1; DNA: TGCGCCGGCAGCTCCGGGACAGGGCTGGATGGCCAAGAGACCCAGTACTTC; CDR3: CAGSSGTGLDGQETQYF
J: TRBJ2-3; V: TRBV19; size: many; D: -; DNA: TGTGCCAGTAGTTTTCTAGTCGCTCCTAGCACAGATACGCAGTATTTT; CDR3: CASSFLVAPSTDTQYF
J: TRBJ1-5; V: TRBV20-1; size: many; D: -; DNA: TGCAGTGCTAGAGAACTTGGCAGGAACAATCAGCCCCAGCATTTT; CDR3: CSARELGRNNQPQHF
J: TRBJ2-7; V: TRBV28; size: many; D: TRBD2; DNA: TGTGCCAGCAGTTTGTCGGGGGGGACCTACGAGCAGTACTTC; CDR3: CASSLSGGTYEQYF
J: TRBJ1-4; V: TRBV6-1; size: many; D: TRBD1; DNA: TGTGCCAGCCGGACAGGGGGAGAAAAACTGTTTTTT; CDR3: CASRTGGEKLFF
J: TRBJ2-1; V: TRBV6-5; size: many; D: -; DNA: TGTGCCAGCAGTCCCACTTCCAATGAGCAGTTCTTC; CDR3: CASSPTSNEQFF
J: TRBJ2-2; V: TRBV27; size: many; D: -; DNA: TGTGCCAGCAGTGAATCGAACACCGGGGAGCTGTTTTTT; CDR3: CASSESNTGELFF
J: TRBJ2-1; V: TRBV5-1; size: many; D: TRBD2; DNA: TGCGCCAGCAGCTTTTCCCCCCGCGGGGGGGCTAACAATGAGCAGTTCTTC; CDR3: CASSFSPRGGANNEQFF
J: TRBJ2-7; V: TRBV11-1; size: -; D: TRBD1; DNA: TGTGCCAGCAGCCGTGAGGGGGCCTCCTACGAGCAGTACTTC; CDR3: CASSREGASYEQYF
J: TRBJ2-3; V: TRBV6-2/TRBV6-3; size: once; D: TRBD2; DNA: TGTGCCAGCAGTCTAGGACTAGCGGCCAGTCACTCTAGCACAGATACGCAGTATTTT; CDR3: CASSLGLAASHSSTDTQYF
J: TRBJ2-3; V: TRBV20-1; size: many; D: -; DNA: TGCAGTGCGCCTCGGGACGGTTCTAGCACAGATACGCAGTATTTT; CDR3: CSAPRDGSSTDTQYF
J: TRBJ2-1; V: TRBV4-2; size: -; D: -; DNA: TGTGCCAGCAGCCTCCGCGATGAGCAGTTCTTC; CDR3: CASSLRDEQFF
J: TRBJ2-3; V: TRBV14; size: many; D: -; DNA: TGTGCCAGCAGCCAAAACCCAGGACAGATCACAGATACGCAGTATTTT; CDR3: CASSQNPGQITDTQYF
J: TRBJ2-3; V: TRBV11-2; size: many; D: TRBD2; DNA: TGTGCCAGCAGTCCTTCTAGCGGCAGCACAGATACGCAGTATTTT; CDR3: CASSPSSGSTDTQYF
J: TRBJ2-7; V: TRBV28; size: many; D: -; DNA: TGTGCCAGCAGCCGCCCTTCATATGACAGGAGTTCCTCCTACGAGCAGTACTTC; CDR3: CASSRPSYDRSSSYEQYF
J: TRBJ2-4; V: TRBV5-1; size: many; D: TRBD1; DNA: TGCGCCAGCAGCTTGTACAGGGGAGAGGACATTCAGTACTTC; CDR3: CASSLYRGEDIQYF
J: TRBJ1-1; V: TRBV21-1; size: many; D: -; DNA: TGTGCCAGCAGCAAAGAAACAGGGGGTGCGGCTGAAGCTTTCTTT; CDR3: CASSKETGGAAEAFF
J: TRBJ2-7; V: TRBV5-1; size: many; D: -; DNA: TGCGCCAGCAGCTTGGGGGTGACGAGCTCCTACGAGCAGTACTTC; CDR3: CASSLGVTSSYEQYF
J: TRBJ2-2; V: TRBV5-1; size: many; D: -; DNA: TGCGCCAGCAGATTGGACATCGGTACCGGGGAGCTGTTTTTT; CDR3: CASRLDIGTGELFF
J: TRBJ2-3; V: TRBV7-9; size: many; D: -; DNA: TGTGCCAGCAGCTTATGGGGGCCAACAACAGATACGCAGTATTTT; CDR3: CASSLWGPTTDTQYF
J: TRBJ2-5; V: TRBV7-2; size: many; D: -; DNA: TGTGCCAGCAGCGCGGGTTACAACAAGGGGACCCAGTACTTC; CDR3: CASSAGYNKGTQYF
J: TRBJ2-5; V: TRBV5-4; size: -; D: -; DNA: TGTGCCAGCAGTCGAACTACGGAGGCTCAAGAGACCCAGTACTTC; CDR3: CASSRTTEAQETQYF
J: TRBJ2-3; V: TRBV7-2; size: many; D: -; DNA: TGTGCCAGCAGCTTTTCAGGCCGCACAGATACGCAGTATTTT; CDR3: CASSFSGRTDTQYF
J: TRBJ1-2; V: TRBV19; size: -; D: -; DNA: TGTGCCAGTAGTATGGGGGATCGGGTTGGAGCTAACTATGGCTACACCTTC; CDR3: CASSMGDRVGANYGYTF
J: TRBJ2-2; V: TRBV10-3; size: many; D: -; DNA: TGTGCCATCAGTGCCACAGGGCGGACGGGGGAGCTGTTTTTT; CDR3: CAISATGRTGELFF
J: TRBJ2-7; V: TRBV20-1; size: -; D: -; DNA: TGCAGTGCAGAGGGTGGTGGGACTTACCTCTACGAGCAGTACTTC; CDR3: CSAEGGGTYLYEQYF
J: TRBJ2-7; V: TRBV5-1; size: -; D: TRBD1; DNA: TGCGCCAGCGCACCCGACAGGGCGAGCTCCTACGAGCAGTACTTC; CDR3: CASAPDRASSYEQYF
J: TRBJ2-7; V: TRBV29-1; size: many; D: -; DNA: TGCAGCGTTGTCGTCTGGCAGGGGTCCTACGAGCAGTACTTC; CDR3: CSVVVWQGSYEQYF
J: TRBJ1-1; V: TRBV12-3/TRBV12-4; size: few; D: -; DNA: TGTGCCAGCAGTGTAGGGGGTGGGAACACTGAAGCTTTCTTT; CDR3: CASSVGGGNTEAFF
J: TRBJ2-5; V: TRBV29-1; size: many; D: TRBD1; DNA: TGCAGCGGATGGACAGGGGAAGGCGAGACCCAGTACTTC; CDR3: CSGWTGEGETQYF
J: TRBJ2-1; V: TRBV20-1; size: many; D: -; DNA: TGCAGTGCTTCAAGTCCGGGTAGGGGTGAGCAGTTCTTC; CDR3: CSASSPGRGEQFF
J: TRBJ1-5; V: TRBV2; size: many; D: -; DNA: TGTGCCAGCAGTTGGACAGATTTTCAGCCCCAGCATTTT; CDR3: CASSWTDFQPQHF
J: TRBJ2-3; V: TRBV20-1; size: -; D: -; DNA: TGCAGTACCTTTAGGGGGGGGAGCACGAATACGCAGTATTTT; CDR3: CSTFRGGSTNTQYF
J: TRBJ1-1; V: TRBV7-2; size: many; D: -; DNA: TGTGCCAGCAGCTTAGTGTTAGGGAACACTGAAGCTTTCTTT; CDR3: CASSLVLGNTEAFF
J: TRBJ2-5; V: TRBV7-8; size: -; D: TRBD2; DNA: TGTGCCAGCAGCTTGTCCGGACTAGCGGGGGGGCGAGTGACCCAGTACTTC; CDR3: CASSLSGLAGGRVTQYF
J: TRBJ1-1; V: TRBV10-3; size: many; D: -; DNA: TGTGCCATCAGTCCCGGCAGCCAGATGAACACTGAAGCTTTCTTT; CDR3: CAISPGSQMNTEAFF
J: TRBJ1-1; V: TRBV5-1; size: many; D: -; DNA: TGCGCCAGCAGCTTGCGGACCCCGACGGATAACACTGAAGCTTTCTTT; CDR3: CASSLRTPTDNTEAFF
J: TRBJ2-3; V: TRBV7-6; size: many; D: TRBD1; DNA: TGTGCCAGCAGCTCATGGACAGGGGGCGCAGATACGCAGTATTTT; CDR3: CASSSWTGGADTQYF
J: TRBJ2-1; V: TRBV11-3; size: few; D: -; DNA: TGTGCCAGCAGTTCTCCCCGCAGAGACAATGAGCAGTTCTTC; CDR3: CASSSPRRDNEQFF
J: TRBJ1-1; V: TRBV4-2; size: -; D: -; DNA: TGTGCCAGCAGCTCCCAACAGGGCACTGAAGCTTTCTTT; CDR3: CASSSQQGTEAFF
J: TRBJ1-2; V: TRBV6-5; size: many; D: TRBD1; DNA: TGTGCCAGCAGTTCGGGACAGTGGACCCATGGCTACACCTTC; CDR3: CASSSGQWTHGYTF
J: TRBJ1-2; V: TRBV3-1; size: few; D: TRBD1; DNA: TGTGCCAGCAGCCCACTTCGACAGGGCGACTATGGCTACACCTTC; CDR3: CASSPLRQGDYGYTF
J: TRBJ2-7; V: TRBV27; size: many; D: -; DNA: TGTGCCAGCAGTTTAGGCTCTTTTCTTCCAGGGGGGTTCCGCTACGAGCAGTACTTC; CDR3: CASSLGSFLPGGFRYEQYF
J: TRBJ1-1; V: TRBV20-1; size: many; D: -; DNA: TGCAGTGCTAGAGTCGCGGGTTTACACACTGAAGCTTTCTTT; CDR3: CSARVAGLHTEAFF
J: TRBJ2-7; V: TRBV4-1; size: many; D: -; DNA: TGCGCCAGCAGCCAAGATCTGCACAGGAGCTACGAGCAGTACTTC; CDR3: CASSQDLHRSYEQYF
J: TRBJ2-7; V: TRBV4-1; size: many; D: TRBD1; DNA: TGCGCCAGCAGCACTCAGCAGGGGGCACCCTACGAGCAGTACTTC; CDR3: CASSTQQGAPYEQYF
J: TRBJ2-5; V: TRBV20-1; size: many; D: TRBD2; DNA: TGCAGTGCTAGAGTTGGGAGGGCCCAAGAGACCCAGTACTTC; CDR3: CSARVGRAQETQYF
J: TRBJ1-2; V: TRBV5-1; size: few; D: TRBD1; DNA: TGCGCCAGCAGAGAACAGGGGCCAGGTGGCTACACCTTC; CDR3: CASREQGPGGYTF
J: TRBJ2-1; V: TRBV5-5; size: many; D: -; DNA: TGTGCCACCTCGGTTGGTCCCCACAAATACAATGAGCAGTTCTTC; CDR3: CATSVGPHKYNEQFF
J: TRBJ2-3; V: TRBV20-1; size: many; D: TRBD2; DNA: TGCAGTGCTAGGGGACTAGCGAGGACAGATACGCAGTATTTT; CDR3: CSARGLARTDTQYF
J: TRBJ2-5; V: TRBV20-1; size: -; D: -; DNA: TGCAGTGCTAGAGATCTCCAGGGGCGCGGGGAGACCCAGTACTTC; CDR3: CSARDLQGRGETQYF
J: TRBJ1-4; V: TRBV9; size: many; D: -; DNA: TGTGCCAGCAGTGTTGGGTTCCCCGGAGAAAAACTGTTTTTT; CDR3: CASSVGFPGEKLFF
J: TRBJ1-1; V: TRBV5-1; size: many; D: -; DNA: TGCGCCAGCAGCTTTGACGCTACTGAAGCTTTCTTT; CDR3: CASSFDATEAFF
J: TRBJ2-3; V: TRBV4-1; size: many; D: TRBD2; DNA: TGCGCCAGCAGCGGCACACTAGCGGGGGGCACAGATACGCAGTATTTT; CDR3: CASSGTLAGGTDTQYF
J: TRBJ1-5; V: TRBV20-1; size: many; D: TRBD1; DNA: TGCAGTGCTAGCGGACAGGGCGCGGATCAGCCCCAGCATTTT; CDR3: CSASGQGADQPQHF
J: TRBJ1-6; V: TRBV11-1; size: many; D: TRBD1; DNA: TGTGCCAGCAGCGCCCGACAGGGGGGTGTGACCTATAATTCACCCCTCCACTTT; CDR3: CASSARQGGVTYNSPLHF
J: TRBJ2-1; V: TRBV3-1; size: many; D: TRBD1; DNA: TGTGCCAGCAGCCCCAGGGGGCCCCACTACAATGAGCAGTTCTTC; CDR3: CASSPRGPHYNEQFF
J: TRBJ2-1; V: TRBV3-1; size: -; D: TRBD1; DNA: TGTGCCAGCAGCCTCTCGAAGGGGACAGGGTTACTTAACAATGAGCAGTTCTTC; CDR3: CASSLSKGTGLLNNEQFF